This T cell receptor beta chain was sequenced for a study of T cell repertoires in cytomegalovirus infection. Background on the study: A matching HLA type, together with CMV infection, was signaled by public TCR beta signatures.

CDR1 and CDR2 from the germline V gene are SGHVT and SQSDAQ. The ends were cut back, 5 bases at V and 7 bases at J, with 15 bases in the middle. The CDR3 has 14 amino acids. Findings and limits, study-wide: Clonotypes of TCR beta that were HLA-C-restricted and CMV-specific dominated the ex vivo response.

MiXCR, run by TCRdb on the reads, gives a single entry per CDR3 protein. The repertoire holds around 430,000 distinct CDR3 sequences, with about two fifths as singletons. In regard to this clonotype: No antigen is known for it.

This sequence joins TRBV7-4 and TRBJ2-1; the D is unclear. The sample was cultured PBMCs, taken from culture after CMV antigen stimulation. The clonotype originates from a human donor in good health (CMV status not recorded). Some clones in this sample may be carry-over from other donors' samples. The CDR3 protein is CASSPRPDGNEQFF. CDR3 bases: TGTGCCAGCAGCCCTAGACCTGACGGGAATGAGCAGTTCTTC.